These T cell receptor beta chains were read from a single sample in a study of cytomegalovirus exposure and HLA in healthy donors. TCRdb keeps only in-frame clones here, not all; method: immunoSEQ multiplex PCR. The data show under 150,000 clones, 70% to 75% seen once. Specimen: PBMCs. Receptor source: a man younger than 40 in good health and CMV-seronegative. CDR3s include the opening cysteine and the closing phenylalanine or tryptophan. Where a row states a size, it is once, few, many or the class of an expanded clone; other rows omit it.

j_call,cdr3_length,clone_size,v_call,cdr3_aa
TRBJ2-3,14,.,TRBV5-1,CASSQSTGSDTQYF
TRBJ1-2,14,.,TRBV5-1,CASSRTEFNYGYTF
TRBJ2-7,14,.,TRBV10-3,CAISEFGGVYEQYF
TRBJ1-5,13,few,TRBV5-1,CASRSRRDQPQHF
TRBJ1-1,16,few,TRBV7-9,CASSLEGGATGTEAFF
TRBJ2-3,12,.,TRBV29-1,CSARTGGFTQYF
TRBJ2-7,12,.,TRBV5-8,CASSKRGYEQYF
TRBJ2-2,13,.,TRBV11-1,CASSLQGGRELFF
TRBJ1-1,14,.,TRBV30,CAWSVGSGRTEAFF
TRBJ1-3,15,.,TRBV6-5,CASSLKTGPGNTIYF
TRBJ2-7,15,.,TRBV6-5,CASSYGGEPRYEQYF
TRBJ1-2,15,.,TRBV5-4,CASSPFGRGDYGYTF
TRBJ1-1,13,.,TRBV5-1,CASSLAVETEAFF
TRBJ2-7,16,.,TRBV7-3,CASSLRLAGAPYEQYF
TRBJ2-6,15,.,TRBV6-5,CASSYGGAGANVLTF
TRBJ1-4,14,few,TRBV4-3,CATRRGGASEKLFF
TRBJ1-6,18,.,TRBV7-6,CASSLTGNRGLSNSPLHF
TRBJ2-7,11,.,TRBV7-9,CASSGQYEQYF
TRBJ2-1,15,few,TRBV10-3,CAISESGLAGKQQFF
TRBJ1-6,14,.,TRBV6-5,CASKGFSNNSPLHF
TRBJ2-1,18,.,TRBV4-2,CASSQDFRERAFGNEQFF
TRBJ2-1,17,.,TRBV7-2,CASSLSSSGSSYNEQFF
TRBJ1-1,13,.,TRBV11-2,CASSFRLNTEAFF
TRBJ1-1,14,.,TRBV27,CASSLSAQGTEAFF
TRBJ2-1,16,.,TRBV5-1,CASSLAASGGSNEQFF